A selection of T cell receptor beta chains follows, all from one sample in a study of spatial heterogeneity in lung cancer. TCRdb itself ran the 5' RACE reads through MiXCR, one entry per CDR3 protein. The sample includes over 9,500 distinct CDR3 sequences, about a sixth of them seen just once. The sample was PBMCs, taken at surgery. Source of these receptors: a male donor with early-stage non-small cell lung cancer. Both conserved end residues are part of each CDR3.

CDR3 protein	V gene	J gene
CSVGENSPLHF	TRBV29-1	TRBJ1-6
CASSLAGYEQYF	TRBV13	TRBJ2-7
CSVATGTYNTEAFF	TRBV29-1	TRBJ1-1
CASSVLAGVVNEQFF	TRBV25-1	TRBJ2-1
CASKRQGADTQYF	TRBV28	TRBJ2-3
CASSHRGGQETQYF	TRBV12-3/TRBV12-4	TRBJ2-5
CASSLLGGSGGELFF	TRBV7-9	TRBJ2-2
CASSSSGTGGYGYTF	TRBV27	TRBJ1-2
CASSSGTQQFF	TRBV7-3	TRBJ2-1
CSVEDASTDTQYF	TRBV29-1	TRBJ2-3
CSAGTSNYGYTF	TRBV20-1	TRBJ1-2
CASSQGNSGHSYNEQFF	TRBV4-2	TRBJ2-1
CASSPGLADIQYF	TRBV19	TRBJ2-4
CASSLESHNEQFF	TRBV7-9	TRBJ2-1
CASSFQGADTQYF	TRBV28	TRBJ2-3